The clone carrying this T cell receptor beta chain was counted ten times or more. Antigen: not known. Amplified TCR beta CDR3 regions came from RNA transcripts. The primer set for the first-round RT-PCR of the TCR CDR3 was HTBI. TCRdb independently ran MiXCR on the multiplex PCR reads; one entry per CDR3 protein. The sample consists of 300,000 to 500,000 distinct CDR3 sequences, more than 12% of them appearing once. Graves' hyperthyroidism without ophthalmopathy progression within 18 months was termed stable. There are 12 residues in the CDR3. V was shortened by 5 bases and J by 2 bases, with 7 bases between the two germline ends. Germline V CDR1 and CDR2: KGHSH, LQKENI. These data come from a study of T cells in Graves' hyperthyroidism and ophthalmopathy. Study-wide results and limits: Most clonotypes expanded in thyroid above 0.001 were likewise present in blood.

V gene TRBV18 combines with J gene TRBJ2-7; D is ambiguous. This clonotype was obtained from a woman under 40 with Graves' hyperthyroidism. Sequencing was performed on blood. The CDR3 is CASSTITYEQYF. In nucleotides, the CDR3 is TGTGCCAGCTCAACTATAACCTACGAGCAGTACTTC.